What follows is one T cell receptor (beta chain) and its context. Its target is not known. The sample is drawn from a study of monozygotic twins with cystic fibrosis. Study-level background: Around 3 micrograms of fragmented DNA underwent approximately 15 PCR cycles for library preparation.

Points from the study as a whole: Clonality was generally low (median approximately 0.0088), higher in the most severe patients. Co-twins had the most similar V usage for 13 of 16 pairs, J for 8.

V was cut by 6 bases and J by 5 bases, with 8 bases left in between. Germline V lookup: CDR1 SQVTM, CDR2 ANQGSEA. The CDR3 totals 11 residues. The protocol was immunoSEQ multiplex PCR, while the TCRdb copy is restricted to in-frame clones and leaves out a portion. The sample contains 13,000 to 15,000 clones, more than 80% of which appear only once. The source of this sequence is a boy aged 5-17 years with cystic fibrosis. Sample: blood. V usage is TRBV29-1 and J usage is TRBJ2-1, with D possibly TRBD2 on 5 matching bases. CDR3 loop: CSVGENNEQFF. For the CDR3, the DNA is TGCAGCGTCGGGGAGAACAATGAGCAGTTCTTC.